This T cell receptor beta chain was sequenced for a study of molecular identifiers for immune sequencing clone quantification. In germline, CDR1 is SGHVS, CDR2 FQNEAQ. This CDR3 has 17 residues. V lost 0 bases, J lost 5 bases, and 16 bases lay in between. Notes on the study in general: Over 97% of effector molecules, but under 1% in naive cells, were held by clones with more than 20 RNA copies.

In TCRdb, the PCR reads were re-called with MiXCR into one record per CDR3 protein. The table has a few hundred thousand distinct CDR3 sequences, 20% to 25% seen once; the top ten hold roughly 0.81%. Sequencing libraries of naive CD8 cells derived from roughly 20,000 to 1,000,000 sorted cells with 10%, 30% or 50% RNA. The authors sorted naive CD8 T cells as CD8+CD4-CCR7+CD45RA+. Comment on this clonotype: Its antigen is not known.

J is TRBJ1-4 and V is TRBV7-8; no clear D gene. The specimen was naive CD8+ T cells from blood, with Jurkat cell RNA spiked in. Subset meaning: FACS-sorted CD8+CD4-CCR7+CD45RA+ naive T cells. This TCR was sampled from a human donor in good health. Some libraries in this study had Jurkat cell RNA spiked in. CDR3 sequence: CASSLAEVQGENEKLFF. Written as DNA, the CDR3 is TGTGCCAGCAGCTTAGCGGAGGTCCAAGGCGAAAATGAAAAACTGTTTTTT.